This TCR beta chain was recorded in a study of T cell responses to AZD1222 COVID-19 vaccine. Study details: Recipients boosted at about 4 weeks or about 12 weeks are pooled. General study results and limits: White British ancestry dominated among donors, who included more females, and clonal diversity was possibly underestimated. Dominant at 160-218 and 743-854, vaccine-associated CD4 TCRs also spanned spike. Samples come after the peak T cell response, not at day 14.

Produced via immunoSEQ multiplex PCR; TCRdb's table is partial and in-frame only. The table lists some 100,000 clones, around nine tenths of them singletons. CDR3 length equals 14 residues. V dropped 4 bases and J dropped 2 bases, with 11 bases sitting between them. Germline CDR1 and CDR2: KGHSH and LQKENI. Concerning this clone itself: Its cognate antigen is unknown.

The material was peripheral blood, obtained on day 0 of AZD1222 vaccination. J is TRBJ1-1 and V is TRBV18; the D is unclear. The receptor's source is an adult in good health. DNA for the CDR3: TGTGCCAGCTCACAGGGCGGCACTAACACTGAAGCTTTCTTT. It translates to CASSQGGTNTEAFF.